The 20 T cell receptor beta chains listed next were all sequenced from one sample in a study of early T cells in non-severe SARS-CoV-2 infection. TCRdb reprocessed the 5' RACE reads with MiXCR, giving one entry per CDR3 protein. The table includes roughly 80,000 distinct CDR3 sequences, around an eighth detected once. The specimen sequenced was whole blood. Every receptor here comes from an adult who was a healthcare worker with PCR-confirmed SARS-CoV-2 infection or an uninfected control (not recorded which).

In this sample, this clonotype turned up many times. The gene calls are TRBV3-1 and TRBJ2-1; maybe TRBD2 (6 bases). V was trimmed by 2 bases and J by 0 bases, leaving 11 bases between them. Germline V gives CDR1 LGHDT, CDR2 YNNKEL (reference sequence). CDR3 length: 16 amino acids. In DNA form, the CDR3 reads TGTGCCAGCAGCCAATCCCGGGGGAGCTCCTACAATGAGCAGTTCTTC. It translates to CASSQSRGSSYNEQFF.

This clonotype came up many times. The rearrangement uses TRBV3-1 and TRBJ2-3, with unresolved D. V dropped 5 bases and J dropped 1 base, with 10 bases sitting between them. The germline V gene encodes CDR1 LGHDT and CDR2 YNNKEL (reference sequence). This CDR3 contains 14 residues. Here the CDR3 reads CASSWSTGTDTQYF. The DNA for the CDR3 is TGTGCCAGCAGCTGGTCGACCGGCACAGATACGCAGTATTTT.

This clonotype was seen only a few times. V and J are TRBV7-6 and TRBJ2-7, with 11 positions matching TRBD1. The CDR3 covers 16 residues. The germline V gene encodes CDR1 SGHVS and CDR2 FNYEAQ. The trim removed 6 bases at V and 5 bases at J, leaving 12 bases unmatched. DNA for the CDR3: TGTGCCAGCAGTTTAAACCCCCGGACAGGGGGCCACGAGCAGTACTTC. Amino acid sequence: CASSLNPRTGGHEQYF.

The sample holds a few counts of this clonotype. V is TRBV29-1 and J is TRBJ1-1, with 7 bases that match TRBD1. Germline loops: CDR1 SQVTM, CDR2 ANQGSEA. Losses at the gene ends were 7 bases for V and 2 bases for J; bases not matched to a gene: 4. CDR3 length: 12 amino acids. This CDR3 is CSAGTANTEAFF. CDR3 nucleotide sequence: TGCAGCGCTGGGACAGCTAACACTGAAGCTTTCTTT. The full variable domain, completed using reference TRBV29-1 and TRBJ1-1, is SAVISQKPSRDICQRGTSLTIQCQVDSQVTMMFWYRQQPGQSLTLIATANQGSEATYESGFVIDKFPISRPNLTFSTLTVSNMSPEDSSIYLCSAGTANTEAFFGQGTRLTVV.

The chain uses TRBV29-1 and TRBJ1-5; D call uncertain. V dropped 8 bases and J dropped 1 base, with 12 bases sitting between them. Per the germline V gene, CDR1 is SQVTM and CDR2 is ANQGSEA. CDR3 length equals 13 residues. The CDR3 here is CSIRTGSNQPQHF. The CDR3 bases are TGCAGCATTCGGACCGGGAGCAATCAGCCCCAGCATTTT.

Ten or more counts support this clonotype. J is TRBJ2-1 and V is TRBV24-1, with 9 positions matching TRBD2. Germline assignment: CDR1 KGHDR and CDR2 SFDVKD. Germline trimming cut 3 bases from V and 7 bases from J; bases unmatched to any gene: 9. This CDR3 has 16 residues. CDR3 loop: CATSDKASGNGNEQFF. CDR3 nucleotides: TGTGCCACCAGTGATAAGGCTAGCGGGAATGGTAATGAGCAGTTCTTC.

This clonotype was counted ten times or more. The chain uses TRBV14 and TRBJ2-2, with D perhaps TRBD1 or TRBD2 (5 bases each). The CDR3 loop spans 15 amino acids. Germline CDR1 SGHDN, CDR2 FVKESK. V was pared by 1 base and J by 6 bases, with 12 bases between. CDR3 amino acids: CASSQVVSGPGELFF. CDR3 in DNA: TGTGCCAGCAGCCAAGTGGTTTCGGGGCCCGGGGAGCTGTTTTTT.

Many counts were recorded for this clonotype. The rearrangement joins TRBV11-1 to TRBJ2-7, with 12 bases that match TRBD1. V shed 3 bases and J 0 bases; nucleotides not matched to a gene: 3. CDR1 is SGHAT, CDR2 FQDESV, per germline (reference sequence). CDR3 size: 16 residues. CDR3 sequence: CASSLGQGAGSYEQYF. The DNA for the CDR3 is TGTGCCAGCAGCTTGGGACAGGGGGCAGGCTCCTACGAGCAGTACTTC.

This clonotype was recorded a few times. This chain joins TRBV10-3 and TRBJ2-7; 9 nucleotides line up with TRBD1. The CDR3 has 15 residues. Per germline, CDR1 ENHRY and CDR2 SYGVKD. V lost 3 bases and J lost 5; bases outside the gene matches: 8. CDR3 coding DNA: TGTGCCATCAGTGAAAGACAGGGGGGGAACCACGAGCAGTACTTC. It yields the protein CAISERQGGNHEQYF.

Points on this clonotype: A much more abundant neighbour one base away suggests this may be a read error. CDR3 sequence (DNA): TGTGCCAGCAGCTTCGATCCCCCGGACACGAGTTACTTC. Translation gives CASSFDPPDTSYF. The rearrangement joins TRBV11-2 to TRBJ2-7; TRBD1 is a possible D gene (5 bases). The CDR3 totals 13 residues. Trimming removed 3 bases at V and 13 bases at J, with 19 bases between. Germline V gives CDR1 SGHAT, CDR2 FQNNGV.

Many counts were recorded for this clonotype. This chain connects TRBV24-1 to TRBJ2-5; D is ambiguous. Germline CDR1 and CDR2: KGHDR and SFDVKD. Trimming took off 5 bases at V and 3 bases at J, with 12 bases between the two ends. CDR3 length equals 14 residues. The CDR3 spells CATSASGREETQYF. CDR3 coding DNA: TGTGCCACCAGTGCCTCCGGCAGAGAAGAGACCCAGTACTTC.

This clonotype has a count of ten or more. CDR3 sequence reads: CASSGQAGQETQYF. In DNA, the CDR3 is TGTGCCAGCAGCGGGCAAGCGGGGCAAGAGACCCAGTACTTC. This chain connects TRBV3-1 to TRBJ2-5, with TRBD2 matching 7 bases. This CDR3 is 14 amino acids long. The germline V gene has CDR1 LGHDT and CDR2 YNNKEL (reference sequence). The trim removed 5 bases at V and 2 bases at J, leaving 5 bases unmatched.

The chain recombines TRBV7-8 with TRBJ1-1; 8 bases line up with TRBD1. Germline CDR1 reads SGHVS; CDR2 reads FQNEAQ. The CDR3 totals 15 residues. V shed 2 bases and J 2 bases; nucleotides not matched to a gene: 4. The CDR3 bases are TGTGCCAGCAGCTTACAGACAGGGGTAAACACTGAAGCTTTCTTT. Its translation is CASSLQTGVNTEAFF. The full variable domain, in which reference TRBV7-8 and TRBJ1-1 provide the parts outside the CDR3, is GAGVSQSPRYKVAKRGQDVALRCDPISGHVSLFWYQQALGQGPEFLTYFQNEAQLDKSGLPSDRFFAERPEGSVSTLKIQRTQQEDSAVYLCASSLQTGVNTEAFFGQGTRLTVV.

In DNA form, the CDR3 reads TGCGCCAGCAGTCGTCGAGAGTCCTACGAGCAGTACTTC. As protein: CASSRRESYEQYF. This sequence joins TRBV5-1 and TRBJ2-7, with D unresolved. The CDR3 extends over 13 amino acids. The ends were cut back, 5 bases at V and 1 base at J, with 10 bases in the middle. The germline V gene encodes CDR1 SGHRS and CDR2 YFSETQ.

This clonotype was counted only a few times. The CDR3 reads CASSPFIQGSGNEQFF. CDR3 nucleotides: TGTGCCAGCTCACCTTTTATCCAGGGGAGCGGGAATGAGCAGTTCTTC. This chain connects TRBV18 to TRBJ2-1; tentatively, D is TRBD1 or TRBD2 (6 bases each). The V gene's germline CDR1 is KGHSH and CDR2 LQKENI. This CDR3 spans 16 amino acids. V dropped 3 bases and J dropped 7 bases, with 19 bases sitting between them.

This clonotype was picked up many times. The V call is TRBV7-6, the J call TRBJ2-1, with D hard to call. The CDR3 spans 11 residues. Trimming took off 0 bases at V and 10 bases at J, with 4 bases between the two ends. Germline CDR1 SGHVS, CDR2 FNYEAQ. The DNA of the CDR3 is TGTGCCAGCAGCTTAGCGAGGGAGCAGTTCTTC. Residues: CASSLAREQFF. The full variable domain, completed using reference TRBV7-6 and TRBJ2-1, is GAGVSQSPRYKVTKRGQDVALRCDPISGHVSLYWYRQALGQGPEFLTYFNYEAQQDKSGLPNDRFSAERPEGSISTLTIQRTEQRDSAMYRCASSLAREQFFGPGTRLTVL.

This clonotype was seen more than once but under ten times. This chain joins TRBV19 and TRBJ2-3; D remains unclear. From germline, CDR1 is LNHDA and CDR2 SQIVND (reference sequence). The V gene lost 4 bases and the J gene lost 2 bases, with 19 bases spanning the gap. The CDR3 totals 17 residues. The CDR3 sequence is CASSRKGTAPNTDTQYF. CDR3 sequence (DNA): TGTGCCAGTAGTAGAAAAGGAACAGCACCCAACACAGATACGCAGTATTTT.

This clonotype was seen ten or more times. The chain is built from TRBV5-1 and TRBJ2-1, with D possibly being TRBD1 (5 bases). Germline loops: CDR1 SGHRS, CDR2 YFSETQ. Trimming cost V 5 bases and J 9 bases, with 21 bases left between them. The CDR3 has 15 residues. The CDR3 DNA is TGCGCCAGCAGGGGCCACCCGGCGGCTACAGGTGAGCAGTTCTTC. Residues: CASRGHPAATGEQFF.

This clonotype occurred many times. The rearrangement links TRBV19 to TRBJ1-5; the D is unclear. Germline V CDR1 and CDR2: LNHDA, SQIVND (reference sequence). V was shortened by 10 bases and J by 1 base, with 8 bases between the two germline ends. CDR3 length: 12 amino acids. The CDR3 reads CATRRSNQPQHF. Written as DNA, the CDR3 is TGTGCCACCCGCAGGAGCAATCAGCCCCAGCATTTT.

The table lists this clonotype with many counts. The rearrangement uses TRBV27 and TRBJ2-7; D is perhaps TRBD2 (5 bases). Germline V gene lookup returns CDR1 MNHEY and CDR2 SMNVEV (reference sequence). The CDR3 is made up of 13 amino acids. V lost 6 bases to trimming and J lost 4 bases, with 13 bases between them. DNA of the CDR3: TGTGCCAGCAGCCAGACTCGGGATTACGAGCAGTACTTC. Protein product: CASSQTRDYEQYF.